This T cell receptor (beta chain) was sequenced during a study of blood T cells in healthy people across ages. As for this clonotype: An end of the junction differs from the germline gene, which may be a read error.

Then a second PCR, running about 6 to 12 cycles, was carried out with a sample-barcoded 5' primer and a J-beta primer mix. Each CDR3 protein is one row after TCRdb ran MiXCR on the 5' RACE reads. Altogether 1.5 million to 2 million distinct CDR3 sequences are present, around 48% being singletons, with the ten largest covering roughly 2.1%. The clonotype originates from a woman between 40 and 55 years old in good health. Sequencing was done on a sample of blood.

CDR3 region: CASSKLPGQGYNERFF. In DNA, the CDR3 is TGCGCCAGCAGCAAACTACCGGGACAGGGCTACAATGAGCGGTTCTTC. This chain links TRBV4-1 with TRBJ2-1; 9 bases are a match to TRBD1. CDR3 length equals 16 residues. The germline V gene has CDR1 MGHRA and CDR2 YSYEKL.